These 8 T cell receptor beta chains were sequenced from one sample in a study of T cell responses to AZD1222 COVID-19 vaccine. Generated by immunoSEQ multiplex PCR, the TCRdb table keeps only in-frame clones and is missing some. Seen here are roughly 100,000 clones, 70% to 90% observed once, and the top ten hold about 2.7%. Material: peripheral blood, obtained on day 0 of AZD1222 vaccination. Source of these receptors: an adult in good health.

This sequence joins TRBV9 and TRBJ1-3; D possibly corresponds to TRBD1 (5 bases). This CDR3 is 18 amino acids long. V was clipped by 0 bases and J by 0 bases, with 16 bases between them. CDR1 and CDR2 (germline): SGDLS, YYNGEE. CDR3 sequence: CASSVGDSESTSGNTIYF. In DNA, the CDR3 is TGTGCCAGCAGCGTAGGAGACAGCGAATCGACCTCTGGAAACACCATATATTTT.

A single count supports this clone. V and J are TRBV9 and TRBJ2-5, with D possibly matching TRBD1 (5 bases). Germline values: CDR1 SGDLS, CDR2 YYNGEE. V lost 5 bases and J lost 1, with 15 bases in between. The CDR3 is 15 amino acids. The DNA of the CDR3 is TGTGCCAGCAGTATAACTGGGGCTCGCCAAGAGACCCAGTACTTC. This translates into CASSITGARQETQYF.

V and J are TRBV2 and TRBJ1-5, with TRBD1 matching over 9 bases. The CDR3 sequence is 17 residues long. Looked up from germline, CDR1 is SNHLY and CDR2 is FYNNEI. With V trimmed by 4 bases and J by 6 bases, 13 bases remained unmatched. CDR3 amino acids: CASSVGTGRTGRQPQHF. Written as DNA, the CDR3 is TGTGCCAGCAGTGTCGGGACAGGGAGAACAGGGCGTCAGCCCCAGCATTTT.

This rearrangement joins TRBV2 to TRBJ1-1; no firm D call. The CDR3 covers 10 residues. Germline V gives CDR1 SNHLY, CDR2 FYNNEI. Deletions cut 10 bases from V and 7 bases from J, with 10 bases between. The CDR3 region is CATTQVEAFF. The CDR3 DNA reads TGTGCCACCACGCAAGTTGAAGCTTTCTTT.

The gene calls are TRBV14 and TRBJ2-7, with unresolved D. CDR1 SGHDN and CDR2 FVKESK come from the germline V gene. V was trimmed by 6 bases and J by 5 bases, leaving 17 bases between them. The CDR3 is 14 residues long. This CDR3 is CASSLGVWYNEQYF. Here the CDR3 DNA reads TGTGCCAGCAGTCTCGGAGTTTGGTACAACGAGCAGTACTTC.

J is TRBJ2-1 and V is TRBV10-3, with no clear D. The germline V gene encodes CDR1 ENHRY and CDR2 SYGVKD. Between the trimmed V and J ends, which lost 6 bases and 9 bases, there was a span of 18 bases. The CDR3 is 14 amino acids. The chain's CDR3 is CAISDPGHQSEQFF. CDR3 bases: TGTGCCATCAGCGACCCGGGCCACCAGTCTGAGCAGTTCTTC.

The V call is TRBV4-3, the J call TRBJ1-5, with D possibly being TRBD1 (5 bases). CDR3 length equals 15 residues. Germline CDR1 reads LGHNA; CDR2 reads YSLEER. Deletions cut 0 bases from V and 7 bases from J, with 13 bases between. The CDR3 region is CASSQDVQGGQPQHF. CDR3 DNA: TGCGCCAGCAGCCAAGATGTCCAGGGAGGCCAGCCCCAGCATTTT.

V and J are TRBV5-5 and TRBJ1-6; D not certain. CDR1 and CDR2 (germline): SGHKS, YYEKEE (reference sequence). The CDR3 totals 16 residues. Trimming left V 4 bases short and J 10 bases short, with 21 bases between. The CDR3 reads CASSEPGHSESSPLHF. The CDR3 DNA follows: TGTGCCAGCAGCGAACCGGGCCACTCAGAGAGCTCACCCCTCCACTTT.